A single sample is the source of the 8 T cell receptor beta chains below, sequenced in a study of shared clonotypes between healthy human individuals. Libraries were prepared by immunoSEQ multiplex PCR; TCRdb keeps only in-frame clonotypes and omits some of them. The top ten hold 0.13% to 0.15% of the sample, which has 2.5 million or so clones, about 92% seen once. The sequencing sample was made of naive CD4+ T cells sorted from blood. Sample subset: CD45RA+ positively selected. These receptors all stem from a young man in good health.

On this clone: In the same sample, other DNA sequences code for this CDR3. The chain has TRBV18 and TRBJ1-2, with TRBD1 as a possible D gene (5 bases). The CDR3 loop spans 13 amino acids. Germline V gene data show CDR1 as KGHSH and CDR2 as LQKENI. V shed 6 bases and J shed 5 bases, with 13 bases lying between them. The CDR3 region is CASSSGTDYGYTF. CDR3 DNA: TGTGCCAGCTCGTCCGGGACGGATTATGGCTACACCTTC.

CDR3 sequence (DNA): TGTGCCAGCAGCGTAGATCGGCGACTGGGGGACACTGAAGCTTTCTTT. This codes for CASSVDRRLGDTEAFF. This sequence joins TRBV9 and TRBJ1-1; D perhaps matches TRBD1 (5 bases). This CDR3 has 16 amino acids. Germline values: CDR1 SGDLS, CDR2 YYNGEE. The germline V and J ends were trimmed by 0 bases and 3 bases, with 15 bases remaining between them.

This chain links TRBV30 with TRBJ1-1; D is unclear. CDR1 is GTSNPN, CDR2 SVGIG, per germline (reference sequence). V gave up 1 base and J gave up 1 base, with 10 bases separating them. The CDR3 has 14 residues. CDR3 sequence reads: CAWSGGTENTEAFF. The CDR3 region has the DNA TGTGCCTGGAGTGGAGGAACCGAGAACACTGAAGCTTTCTTT.

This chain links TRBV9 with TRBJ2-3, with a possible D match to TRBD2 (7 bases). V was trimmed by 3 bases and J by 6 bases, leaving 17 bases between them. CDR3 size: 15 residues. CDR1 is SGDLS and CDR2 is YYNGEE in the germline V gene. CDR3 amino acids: CASSAARGRVDTQYF. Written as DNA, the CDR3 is TGTGCCAGCAGCGCCGCGAGGGGGAGGGTGGATACGCAGTATTTT. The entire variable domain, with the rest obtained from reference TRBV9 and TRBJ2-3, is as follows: DSGVTQTPKHLITATGQRVTLRCSPRSGDLSVYWYQQSLDQGLQFLIQYYNGEERAKGNILERFSAQQFPDLHSELNLSSLELGDSALYFCASSAARGRVDTQYFGPGTRLTVL.

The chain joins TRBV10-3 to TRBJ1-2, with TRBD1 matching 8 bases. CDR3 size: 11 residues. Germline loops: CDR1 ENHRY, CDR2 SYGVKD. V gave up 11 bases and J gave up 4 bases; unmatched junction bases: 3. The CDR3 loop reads CAAGQGYGYTF. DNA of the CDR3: TGTGCCGCAGGACAGGGCTATGGCTACACCTTC.

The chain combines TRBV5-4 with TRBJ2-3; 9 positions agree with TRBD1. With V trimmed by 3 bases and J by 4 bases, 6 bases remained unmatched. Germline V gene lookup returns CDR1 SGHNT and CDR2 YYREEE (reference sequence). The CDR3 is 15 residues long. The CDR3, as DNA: TGTGCCAGCAGCTATACAGGGGGCGCGGCAGATACGCAGTATTTT. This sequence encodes CASSYTGGAADTQYF.

The CDR3 is CASSERSSNQPQHF. The CDR3 DNA reads as TGTGCCAGCAGCGAAAGGAGTTCCAATCAGCCCCAGCATTTT. The chain employs TRBV7-2 and TRBJ1-5; D gene uncertain. CDR1 is SGHTA, CDR2 FQGNSA, per germline. The CDR3 is made up of 14 amino acids. V was trimmed by 5 bases and J by 3 bases, leaving 11 bases between them.

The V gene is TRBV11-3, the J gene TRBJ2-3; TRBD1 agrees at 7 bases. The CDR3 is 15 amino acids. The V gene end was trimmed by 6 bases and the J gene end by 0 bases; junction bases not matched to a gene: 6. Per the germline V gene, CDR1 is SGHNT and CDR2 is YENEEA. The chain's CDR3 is CASSRDRESTDTQYF. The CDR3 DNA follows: TGTGCCAGCAGTCGAGACAGGGAGAGCACAGATACGCAGTATTTT.